This T cell receptor (beta chain) was sequenced in a study of blood T cell repertoires in COVID-19. For the study at large: Acute-phase and convalescent COVID-19 samples originated in the United States, Italy and Spain.

The table lists this clone with a count of one. Study processing details: It was from reference gene primer amplification that nucleated cell counts were estimated. Libraries were prepared by immunoSEQ multiplex PCR; TCRdb keeps only in-frame clonotypes and omits some of them. The V and J calls and clone size were taken over from that table, and D and trimming were inferred from the DNA. The table records 200,000 to 300,000 clones, 75% to 90% of them present only once. Trimming removed 8 bases from V and 5 bases from J, with 9 bases in between. The CDR3 is made up of 11 amino acids. Germline CDR1 and CDR2: MNHEY and SVGAGI.

This TCR derives from a man aged 25-45 years with active or convalescent COVID-19. The sequenced material came from peripheral blood. V and J are TRBV6-5 and TRBJ1-1; perhaps TRBD1 as D (5 bases). The CDR3 loop is CASGGWTEAFF. In DNA, the CDR3 is TGTGCCAGCGGGGGGTGGACTGAAGCTTTCTTT.